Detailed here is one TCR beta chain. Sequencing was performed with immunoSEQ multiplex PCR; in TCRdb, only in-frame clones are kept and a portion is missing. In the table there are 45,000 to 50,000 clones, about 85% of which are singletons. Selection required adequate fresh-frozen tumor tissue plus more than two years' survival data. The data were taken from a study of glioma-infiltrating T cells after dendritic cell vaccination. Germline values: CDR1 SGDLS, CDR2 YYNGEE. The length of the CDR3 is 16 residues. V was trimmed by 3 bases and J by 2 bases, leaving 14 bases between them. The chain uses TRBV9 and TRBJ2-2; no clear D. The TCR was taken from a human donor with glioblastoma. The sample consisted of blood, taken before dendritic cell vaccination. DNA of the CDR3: TGTGCCAGCAGCGACCACCCTAATCTAAACACCGGGGAGCTGTTTTTT. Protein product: CASSDHPNLNTGELFF.